This TCR beta chain was retrieved from a study of blood T cells in healthy people across ages. A J-beta primer mix and a sample-barcoded 5' primer were used in a second PCR of roughly 6 to 11 cycles. Each CDR3 protein gets one entry after TCRdb re-called the 5' RACE reads with MiXCR. This sample has over 1.5 million distinct CDR3 sequences; roughly 52% occur once, and the top ten carry about 2.1%. Points on this clonotype: Antigen unknown.

The germline V gene encodes CDR1 MDHEN and CDR2 SYDVKM. V lost 5 bases and J lost 1, with 16 bases in between. This CDR3 has 16 amino acids. General study points: Total diversity from one million sequenced T cells was likely underestimated.

The chain is built from TRBV28 and TRBJ2-3; tentative D call: TRBD1 (6 bases). Sequencing input: blood. This receptor was obtained from a woman aged 40-49 years in good health. Here the CDR3 reads CASSPGTGLRTDTQYF. DNA for the CDR3: TGTGCCAGCAGTCCTGGTACAGGGCTACGCACAGATACGCAGTATTTT.